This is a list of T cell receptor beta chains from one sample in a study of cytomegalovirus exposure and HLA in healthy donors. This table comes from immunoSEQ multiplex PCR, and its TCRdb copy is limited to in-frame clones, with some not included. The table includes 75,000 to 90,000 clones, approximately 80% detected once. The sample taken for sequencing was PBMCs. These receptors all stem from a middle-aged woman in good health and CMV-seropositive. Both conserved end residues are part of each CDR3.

CDR3aa: CASSLTRGLAGGPYTQYF
v_gene: TRBV7-3
j_gene: TRBJ2-3
len: 18

CDR3aa: CASSLGQEETQYF
v_gene: TRBV7-8
j_gene: TRBJ2-5
len: 13

CDR3aa: CASSQDIVGTANLNTEAFF
v_gene: TRBV4-3
j_gene: TRBJ1-1
len: 19

CDR3aa: CASAPGQNTGELFF
v_gene: TRBV18
j_gene: TRBJ2-2
len: 14

CDR3aa: CASSRFTGTSGGAAEQFF
v_gene: TRBV4-2
j_gene: TRBJ2-1
len: 18

CDR3aa: CATKGPGGRDTGELFF
v_gene: TRBV10-3
j_gene: TRBJ2-2
len: 16

CDR3aa: CASSFQQSYGYTF
v_gene: TRBV5-4
j_gene: TRBJ1-2
len: 13

CDR3aa: CAIRDTSEGVWGTQYF
v_gene: TRBV10-3
j_gene: TRBJ2-3
len: 16

CDR3aa: CSVEGADYEQYF
v_gene: TRBV29-1
j_gene: TRBJ2-7
len: 12

CDR3aa: CASSIRGGRNTIYF
v_gene: TRBV7-2
j_gene: TRBJ1-3
len: 14

CDR3aa: CASSLEEYNDEQFF
v_gene: TRBV5-1
j_gene: TRBJ2-1
len: 14

CDR3aa: CSVLTGALAFF
v_gene: TRBV29-1
j_gene: TRBJ1-1
len: 11

CDR3aa: CASSLDRGRSPLHF
v_gene: TRBV7-2
j_gene: TRBJ1-6
len: 14

CDR3aa: CAWSDGQGGNIQYF
v_gene: TRBV30
j_gene: TRBJ2-4
len: 14

CDR3aa: CASRQVGSEQFF
v_gene: TRBV2
j_gene: TRBJ2-1
len: 12

CDR3aa: CASSDSGGQQETQYF
v_gene: TRBV2
j_gene: TRBJ2-5
len: 15

CDR3aa: CATSRDRGTVNEQFF
v_gene: TRBV15
j_gene: TRBJ2-1
len: 15

CDR3aa: CAAGQGANSNQPQHF
v_gene: TRBV2
j_gene: TRBJ1-5
len: 15

CDR3aa: CASSGSGGGTEAFF
v_gene: TRBV6-1
j_gene: TRBJ1-1
len: 14

CDR3aa: CASSSGLAGVETQYF
v_gene: TRBV5-1
j_gene: TRBJ2-5
len: 15

CDR3aa: CASSPSSFRGTQYF
v_gene: TRBV2
j_gene: TRBJ2-5
len: 14

CDR3aa: CASRQSFRQESSYNEQFF
v_gene: TRBV7-9
j_gene: TRBJ2-1
len: 18

CDR3aa: CAIIPEPGGYGYTF
v_gene: TRBV10-3
j_gene: TRBJ1-2
len: 14

CDR3aa: CASSYSREGAGNTIYF
v_gene: TRBV6-5
j_gene: TRBJ1-3
len: 16

CDR3aa: CASSVGQSGNTIYF
v_gene: TRBV9
j_gene: TRBJ1-3
len: 14

CDR3aa: CASSSEGVWQYF
v_gene: TRBV5-5
j_gene: TRBJ2-7
len: 12

CDR3aa: CASSPSGQGISGANVLTF
v_gene: TRBV18
j_gene: TRBJ2-6
len: 18

CDR3aa: CASSFQGTYYGYTF
v_gene: TRBV11-2
j_gene: TRBJ1-2
len: 14